The present entry profiles one T cell receptor beta chain with its context. Its antigen is undetermined. The read comes to an end 3 residues before the CDR3 does, leaving the germline J gene to fill in the end. The data derive from a study of T cells in women clearing cervical HPV infection. Study at large: Case blood drawn at lesion detection; control blood after infection cleared. Cases' blood sampling followed lesion detection by median about 150 days (90 to 200). General study results and limits: CIN3+ cases had significantly higher TCR repertoire richness than controls, but evenness did not differ.

Cervical HPV DNA detected by MY09/MY11 PCR, typed by dot-blot. Germline V gene sequence: CDR1 SGHDT, CDR2 YYEEEE. The CDR3 covers 14 residues. Method: immunoSEQ multiplex PCR; TCRdb's copy keeps in-frame clones and lacks some. The sample yields tens of thousands of clones, of which the top ten take up 20% to 25%. Sequenced input: blood buffy coat. The chain couples TRBV5-6 to TRBJ2-3; 7 bases agree with TRBD1. This TCR came from a woman aged 18 to 75 with a cervical HPV16 infection that either progressed to CIN3+ or cleared (not recorded which). The DNA read from the CDR3 is TGTGCCAGCAGCTTGGCTGACAGGGAAGAGACG. Its translation is CASSLADREET. The full CDR3 reads CASSLADREETQYF.